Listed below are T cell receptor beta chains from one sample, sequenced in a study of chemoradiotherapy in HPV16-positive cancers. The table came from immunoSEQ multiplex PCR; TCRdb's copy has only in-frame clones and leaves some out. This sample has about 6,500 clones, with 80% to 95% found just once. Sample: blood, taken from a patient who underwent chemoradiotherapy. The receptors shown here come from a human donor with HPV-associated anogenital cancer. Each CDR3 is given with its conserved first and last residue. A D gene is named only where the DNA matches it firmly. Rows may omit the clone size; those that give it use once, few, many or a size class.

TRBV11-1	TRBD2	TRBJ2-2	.	CASSSSGGKNTGELFF	TGTGCCAGCAGCTCAAGCGGGGGTAAGAACACCGGGGAGCTGTTTTTT
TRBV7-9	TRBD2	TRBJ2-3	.	CASSLASGGLPTDTQYF	TGTGCCAGCAGCTTAGCTAGCGGGGGCCTACCCACAGATACGCAGTATTTT
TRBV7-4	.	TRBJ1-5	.	CASSLTPGGGGNQPQHF	TGTGCCAGCAGCTTAACCCCGGGGGGAGGGGGCAATCAGCCCCAGCATTTT
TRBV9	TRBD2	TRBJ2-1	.	CASSVESGVRYNEQFF	TGTGCCAGCAGCGTAGAGAGCGGGGTTCGCTACAATGAGCAGTTCTTC
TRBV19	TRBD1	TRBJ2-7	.	CASNRLGTGGYEQYF	TGTGCCAGTAACCGGCTGGGGACAGGGGGGTACGAGCAGTACTTC
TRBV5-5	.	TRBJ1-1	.	CASSPGPNTEAFF	TGTGCCAGCTCCCCAGGACCCAACACTGAAGCTTTCTTT
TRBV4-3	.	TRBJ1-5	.	CASSQGFSQPQHF	TGCGCCAGCAGCCAAGGATTCTCCCAGCCCCAGCATTTT
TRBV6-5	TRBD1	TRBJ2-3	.	CASRKTGFGGHTQYF	TGTGCCAGCAGAAAGACAGGGTTTGGTGGGCATACGCAGTATTTT
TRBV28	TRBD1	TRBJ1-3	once	CASSPSDRGRDTIYF	TGTGCCAGCAGTCCTTCCGACAGGGGTCGGGACACCATATATTTT
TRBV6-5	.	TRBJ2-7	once	CASSYSHQGHYEQYF	TGTGCCAGCAGTTACAGTCATCAGGGTCACTACGAGCAGTACTTC
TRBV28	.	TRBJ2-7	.	CASSLSGNEQYF	TGTGCCAGCAGTTTATCAGGGAACGAGCAGTACTTC
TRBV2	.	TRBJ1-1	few	CASRVAGQFMNTEAFF	TGTGCCAGCCGTGTGGCTGGGCAATTCATGAACACTGAAGCTTTCTTT
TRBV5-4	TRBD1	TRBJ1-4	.	CASSPSPGTGSEKLFF	TGTGCCAGCAGCCCTAGTCCCGGGACAGGGTCTGAAAAACTGTTTTTT
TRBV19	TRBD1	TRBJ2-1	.	CASRMTGGSYNEQFF	TGTGCCAGTAGAATGACAGGGGGCTCCTACAATGAGCAGTTCTTC
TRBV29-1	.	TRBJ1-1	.	CSVGGVGNTEAFF	TGCAGCGTTGGGGGGGTGGGGAACACTGAAGCTTTCTTT
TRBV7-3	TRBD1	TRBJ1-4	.	CASSWQGALEKLFF	TGTGCCAGCAGTTGGCAGGGGGCACTGGAAAAACTGTTTTTT
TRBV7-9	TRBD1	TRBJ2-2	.	CASSPGGRIAGELFF	TGTGCCAGCAGCCCAGGGGGTAGGATCGCCGGGGAGCTGTTTTTT
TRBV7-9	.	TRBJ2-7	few	CASSLKTGDSSYEQYF	TGTGCCAGCAGCCTTAAGACCGGTGATAGCTCCTACGAGCAGTACTTC
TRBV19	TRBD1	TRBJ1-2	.	CASSGAGQAAWGYTF	TGTGCCAGTAGCGGTGCGGGACAGGCGGCGTGGGGCTACACCTTC
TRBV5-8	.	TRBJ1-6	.	CASSPDLNNSPLHF	TGTGCCAGCAGCCCAGACCTAAATAATTCACCCCTCCACTTT
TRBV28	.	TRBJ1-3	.	CASSFRGTGNTIYF	TGTGCCAGCAGTTTCCGGGGTACTGGAAACACCATATATTTT
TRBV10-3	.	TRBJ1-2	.	CAISPIGANYGYTF	TGTGCCATCAGTCCTATAGGAGCTAACTATGGCTACACCTTC
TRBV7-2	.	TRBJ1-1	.	CASSWGGFRNTEAFF	TGTGCCAGCAGCTGGGGAGGGTTTCGGAACACTGAAGCTTTCTTT
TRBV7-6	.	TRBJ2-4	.	CASSPGTQIAKNIQYF	TGTGCCAGCAGCCCAGGGACACAGATAGCCAAAAACATTCAGTACTTC
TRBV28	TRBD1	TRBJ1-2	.	CASLLSPGTGSGYTF	TGTGCCAGCCTATTGTCCCCGGGGACAGGCTCTGGCTACACCTTC
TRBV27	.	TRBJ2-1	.	CASSRQYNEQFF	TGTGCCAGCAGCCGACAGTACAATGAGCAGTTCTTC
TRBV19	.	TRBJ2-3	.	CATSSIISGTSDRPPTDTQYF	TGTGCCACCAGTAGTATAATCTCGGGCACCTCGGATCGGCCCCCCACAGATACGCAGTATTTT
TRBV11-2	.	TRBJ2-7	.	CASSYLVAYEQYF	TGTGCCAGCAGCTATCTAGTGGCCTACGAGCAGTACTTC
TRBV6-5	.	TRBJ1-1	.	CASSLGGGRTEAFF	TGTGCCAGCAGTCTGGGCGGGGGGCGGACTGAAGCTTTCTTT
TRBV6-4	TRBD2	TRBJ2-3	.	CASRLGGRAGDTQYF	TGTGCCAGCAGGCTGGGAGGGAGGGCCGGAGATACGCAGTATTTT
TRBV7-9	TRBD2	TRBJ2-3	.	CASSLQRGGPDTQYF	TGTGCCAGCAGCTTGCAGCGGGGGGGCCCAGATACGCAGTATTTT
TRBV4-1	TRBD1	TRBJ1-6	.	CASTPWDRTDSPLHF	TGCGCCAGTACCCCGTGGGACAGGACCGATTCACCCCTCCACTTT
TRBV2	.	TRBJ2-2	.	CASSGYGDNTGELFF	TGTGCCAGCAGCGGATACGGGGACAACACCGGGGAGCTGTTTTTT
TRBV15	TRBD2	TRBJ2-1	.	CATSNFAGTSRYNEQFF	TGTGCCACCAGCAACTTCGCCGGGACTAGCAGATACAATGAGCAGTTCTTC
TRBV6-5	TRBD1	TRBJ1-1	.	CASSLDRVTEAFF	TGTGCCAGCAGTCTGGACAGGGTCACTGAAGCTTTCTTT
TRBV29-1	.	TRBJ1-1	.	CSVEGNPNTEAFF	TGCAGCGTTGAAGGGAATCCCAACACTGAAGCTTTCTTT
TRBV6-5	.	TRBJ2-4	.	CASRSTGINIQYF	TGTGCCAGCAGGAGTACAGGGATAAACATTCAGTACTTC
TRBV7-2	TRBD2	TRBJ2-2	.	CASSLWASGIGTGELFF	TGTGCCAGCAGCTTATGGGCTAGCGGTATCGGGACCGGGGAGCTGTTTTTT
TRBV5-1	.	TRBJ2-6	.	CASSLAVGSSGANVLTF	TGCGCCAGCAGCTTGGCCGTCGGGAGCTCTGGGGCCAACGTCCTGACTTTC
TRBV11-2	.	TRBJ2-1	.	CASSSRGTYGGNEQFF	TGTGCCAGCAGCTCTCGTGGGACTTATGGGGGAAATGAGCAGTTCTTC
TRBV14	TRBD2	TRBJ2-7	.	CASSRRLADSYEQYF	TGTGCCAGCAGCCGTCGACTAGCGGACTCCTACGAGCAGTACTTC
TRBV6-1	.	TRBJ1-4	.	CASMKATAEKLFF	TGTGCCAGCATGAAGGCGACAGCCGAAAAACTGTTTTTT
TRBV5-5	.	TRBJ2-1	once	CASSLTGTIYNEQFF	TGTGCCAGCAGCTTGACCGGGACAATTTACAATGAGCAGTTCTTC
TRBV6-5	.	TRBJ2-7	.	CASSAGYEQYF	TGTGCCAGCAGCGCAGGGTACGAGCAGTACTTC
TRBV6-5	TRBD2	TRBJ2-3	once	CASSYSGGAQDTQYF	TGTGCCAGCAGCTATAGCGGGGGGGCCCAAGATACGCAGTATTTT
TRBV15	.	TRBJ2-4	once	CATSNRAENIQYF	TGTGCCACCAGCAATAGGGCCGAAAACATTCAGTACTTC